This TCR beta chain came from a study of Graves' ophthalmopathy and Graves' hyperthyroidism. A remark on this clonotype: A read error may produce the germline difference seen at one junction end.

The CDR3 is 16 amino acids. Investigators amplified TCR beta CDR3 regions from RNA transcripts. Investigators did first-round RT-PCR with HTBI primers, then second-round multiplex PCR. One entry per CDR3 protein results from TCRdb running MiXCR on the multiplex PCR reads. This sample has 650,000 to 900,000 distinct CDR3 sequences, with 35% to 50% found just once. Presentation of ophthalmopathy in the donors involved moderate-to-severe activity, CAS ≥3, NOSPECS ≥4 and a duration under 3 months. The diagnostic workup employed clinical symptoms, serum thyroxine, TRAb, thyroid ultrasound and orbital computed tomography. A volume of approximately 10 ml of fresh peripheral blood supplied the PBMCs.

The origin of this receptor is an adult man with Graves' ophthalmopathy. This chain connects TRBV12-3 or TRBV12-4 to TRBJ2-7; 11 nucleotides align to TRBD2. The sequenced material came from peripheral blood. CDR3 sequence (DNA): TGTGCCGGCAGGCGAGTCCCTAGCGGGGGGAACTACGAGCAGTACTTC. Its translation: CAGRRVPSGGNYEQYF.